The 7 T cell receptor beta chains reported below all come from one sample, sequenced in a study of cytomegalovirus exposure and HLA in healthy donors. The primer mix had 60 Vbeta and 13 Jbeta primers. Sequenced by immunoSEQ multiplex PCR; TCRdb stores in-frame clones only, minus some. The sample lists fewer than 120,000 clones, roughly 78% seen once, with around 1.2% in the top ten. Sequencing was carried out using PBMCs. Receptor source: a woman aged 25 to 39 in good health and CMV-seronegative.

The chain has TRBV4-3 and TRBJ2-5; TRBD1 matches at 9 bases. Trimming at V came to 0 bases and at J to 5 bases, leaving 4 bases not matched to a gene. The CDR3 sequence is 15 residues long. The germline V gene has CDR1 LGHNA and CDR2 YSLEER. CDR3 DNA sequence: TGCGCCAGCAGCCAAGATGGGGACAGGGTGGAGACCCAGTACTTC. Protein sequence: CASSQDGDRVETQYF.

This clone has only a few counts. The genes are TRBV5-6 and TRBJ2-7; the D gene is possibly TRBD2 (5 bases). V dropped 7 bases and J dropped 6 bases, with 8 bases sitting between them. The CDR3 length is 10 residues. Germline V gives CDR1 SGHDT, CDR2 YYEEEE. CDR3 sequence (DNA): TGTGCCAGCGCGGGCCTCGAGCAGTACTTC. As protein: CASAGLEQYF.

V gene TRBV5-3 combines with J gene TRBJ2-1, with D hard to call. TRBV5-3 is marked as an open reading frame, function uncertain. This CDR3 contains 13 residues. The V and J ends lost 0 bases and 5 bases respectively, with 6 bases between them. The CDR3 DNA follows: TGTGCCAGAAGCTTGGGCGAAAACAATGAGCAGTTCTTC. Translated, it gives CARSLGENNEQFF.

This chain links TRBV6-5 with TRBJ2-3; weak D call: TRBD1 (6 bases). Looked up from germline, CDR1 is MNHEY and CDR2 is SVGAGI. V lost 6 bases and J 0 bases, leaving 13 bases between the germline ends. There are 15 residues in the CDR3. In nucleotides, the CDR3 is TGTGCCAGCAGGGCAAGACAGGCGAGCACAGATACGCAGTATTTT. Residues: CASRARQASTDTQYF.

The chain recombines TRBV29-1 with TRBJ2-7; 10 positions agree with TRBD1. V dropped 6 bases and J dropped 2; count of bases not matched to a gene: 7. The germline CDR1 and CDR2 sequences are SQVTM and ANQGSEA. The CDR3 length is 14 residues. CDR3 DNA: TGCAGCGTGGCTGGACAGGGGGGCACCTACGAGCAGTACTTC. Encoded protein: CSVAGQGGTYEQYF.

The genes are TRBV4-1 and TRBJ2-7; D is ambiguous. Trimming cost V 1 base and J 2 bases, with 6 bases left between them. CDR3 length equals 13 residues. Germline V gives CDR1 MGHRA, CDR2 YSYEKL. The CDR3 loop reads CASSQVGTYEQYF. CDR3 nucleotides: TGCGCCAGCAGCCAAGTGGGCACCTACGAGCAGTACTTC.

The chain employs TRBV6-6 and TRBJ2-1; D may be TRBD2 (5 bases). Germline V lookup: CDR1 MNHNY, CDR2 SVGAGI (reference sequence). CDR3 size: 13 residues. V was clipped by 4 bases and J by 6 bases, with 10 bases between them. CDR3 amino acids: CASSSGIFNEQFF. CDR3 nucleotide sequence: TGTGCCAGCAGTTCCGGGATCTTCAATGAGCAGTTCTTC.